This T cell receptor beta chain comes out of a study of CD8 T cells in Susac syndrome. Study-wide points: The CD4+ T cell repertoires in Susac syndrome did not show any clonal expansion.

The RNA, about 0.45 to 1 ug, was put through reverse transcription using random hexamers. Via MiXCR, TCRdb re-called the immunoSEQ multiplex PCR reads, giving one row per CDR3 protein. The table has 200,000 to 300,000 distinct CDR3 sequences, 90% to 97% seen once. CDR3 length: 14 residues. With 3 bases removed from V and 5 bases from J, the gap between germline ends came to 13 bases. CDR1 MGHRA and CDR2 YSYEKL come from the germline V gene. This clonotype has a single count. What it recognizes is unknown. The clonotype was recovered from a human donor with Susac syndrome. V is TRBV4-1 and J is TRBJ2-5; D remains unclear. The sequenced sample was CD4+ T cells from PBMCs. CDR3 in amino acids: CASSQSPGGETQYF. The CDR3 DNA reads TGCGCCAGCAGCCAGAGCCCCGGCGGCGAGACCCAGTACTTC.